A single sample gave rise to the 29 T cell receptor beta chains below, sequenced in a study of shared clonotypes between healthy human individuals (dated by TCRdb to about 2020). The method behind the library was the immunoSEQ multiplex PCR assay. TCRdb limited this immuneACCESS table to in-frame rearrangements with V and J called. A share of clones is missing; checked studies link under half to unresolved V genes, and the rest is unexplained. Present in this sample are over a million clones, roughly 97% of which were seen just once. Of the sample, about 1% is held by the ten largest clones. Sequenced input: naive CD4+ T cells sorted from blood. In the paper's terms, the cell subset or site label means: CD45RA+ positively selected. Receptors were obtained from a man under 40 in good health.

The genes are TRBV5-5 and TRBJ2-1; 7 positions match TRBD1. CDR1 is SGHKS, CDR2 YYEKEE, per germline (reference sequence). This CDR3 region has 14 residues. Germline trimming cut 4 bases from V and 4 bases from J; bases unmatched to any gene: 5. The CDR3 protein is CASSPTGRYNEQFF. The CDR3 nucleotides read TGTGCCAGCAGCCCGACAGGGCGATACAATGAGCAGTTCTTC.

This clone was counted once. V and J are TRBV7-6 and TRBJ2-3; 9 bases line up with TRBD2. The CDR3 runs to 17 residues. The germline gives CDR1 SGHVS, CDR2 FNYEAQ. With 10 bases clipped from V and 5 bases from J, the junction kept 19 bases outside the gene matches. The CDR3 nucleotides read TGTGCCATCGAAGGTAGCGGGAGCCTCCGGCCCCTAGATACGCAGTATTTT. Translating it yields CAIEGSGSLRPLDTQYF.

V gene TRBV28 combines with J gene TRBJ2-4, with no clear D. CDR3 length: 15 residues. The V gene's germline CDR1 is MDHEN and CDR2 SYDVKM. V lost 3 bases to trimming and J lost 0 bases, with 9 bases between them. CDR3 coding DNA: TGTGCCAGCAGTTTTATGGCACTAGCCAAAAACATTCAGTACTTC. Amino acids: CASSFMALAKNIQYF.

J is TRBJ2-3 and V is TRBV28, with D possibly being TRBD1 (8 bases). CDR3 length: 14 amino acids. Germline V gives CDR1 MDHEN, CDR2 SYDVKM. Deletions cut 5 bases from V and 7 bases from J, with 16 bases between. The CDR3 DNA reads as TGTGCCAGCAGTCCCGGACAGGGACTAAATACGCAGTATTTT. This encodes CASSPGQGLNTQYF. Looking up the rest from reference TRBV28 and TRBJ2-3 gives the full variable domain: DVKVTQSSRYLVKRTGEKVFLECVQDMDHENMFWYRQDPGLGLRLIYFSYDVKMKEKGDIPEGYSVSREKKERFSLILESASTNQTSMYLCASSPGQGLNTQYFGPGTRLTVL.

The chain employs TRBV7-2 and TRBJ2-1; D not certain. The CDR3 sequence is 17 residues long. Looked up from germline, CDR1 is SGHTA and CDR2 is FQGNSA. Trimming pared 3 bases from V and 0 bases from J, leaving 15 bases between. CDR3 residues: CASSFLGRTSSYNEQFF. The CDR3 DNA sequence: TGTGCCAGCAGCTTTCTCGGACGGACCAGCTCCTACAATGAGCAGTTCTTC.

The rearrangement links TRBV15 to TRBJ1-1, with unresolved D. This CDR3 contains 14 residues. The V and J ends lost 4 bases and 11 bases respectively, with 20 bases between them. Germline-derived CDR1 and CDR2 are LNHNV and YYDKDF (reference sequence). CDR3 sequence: CATSTSGQEKRAFF. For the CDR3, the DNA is TGTGCCACCAGCACCTCGGGCCAGGAAAAGAGGGCTTTCTTT.

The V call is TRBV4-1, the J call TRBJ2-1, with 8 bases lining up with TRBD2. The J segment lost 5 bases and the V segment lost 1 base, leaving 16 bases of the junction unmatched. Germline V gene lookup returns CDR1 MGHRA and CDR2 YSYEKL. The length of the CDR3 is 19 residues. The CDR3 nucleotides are TGCGCCAGCAGCCAAGGGGACGGACGGGAGGGCCCCGTGGACAATGAGCAGTTCTTC. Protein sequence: CASSQGDGREGPVDNEQFF.

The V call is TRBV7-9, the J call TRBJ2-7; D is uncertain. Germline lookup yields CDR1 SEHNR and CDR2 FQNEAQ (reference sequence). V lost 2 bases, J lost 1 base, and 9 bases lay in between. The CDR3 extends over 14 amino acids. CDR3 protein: CASSLFQLSYEQYF. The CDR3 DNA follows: TGTGCCAGCAGCTTATTCCAGCTTTCCTACGAGCAGTACTTC.

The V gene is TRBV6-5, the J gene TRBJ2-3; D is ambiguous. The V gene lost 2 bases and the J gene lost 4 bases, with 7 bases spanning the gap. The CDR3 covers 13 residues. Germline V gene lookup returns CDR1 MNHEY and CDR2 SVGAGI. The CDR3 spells CASSYDPADTQYF. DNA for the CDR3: TGTGCCAGCAGTTACGATCCAGCAGATACGCAGTATTTT.

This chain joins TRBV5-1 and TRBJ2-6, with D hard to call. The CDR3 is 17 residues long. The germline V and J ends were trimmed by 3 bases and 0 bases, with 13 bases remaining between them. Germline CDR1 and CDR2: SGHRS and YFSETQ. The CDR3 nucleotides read TGCGCCAGCAGCTCGAGATTCCAGTTCTCTGGGGCCAACGTCCTGACTTTC. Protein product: CASSSRFQFSGANVLTF.

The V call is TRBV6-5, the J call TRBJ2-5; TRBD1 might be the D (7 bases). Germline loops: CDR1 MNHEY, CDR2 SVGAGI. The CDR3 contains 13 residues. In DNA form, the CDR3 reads TGTGCAGCTAGCAGGGGGGACCAAGAGACCCAGTACTTC. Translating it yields CAASRGDQETQYF.

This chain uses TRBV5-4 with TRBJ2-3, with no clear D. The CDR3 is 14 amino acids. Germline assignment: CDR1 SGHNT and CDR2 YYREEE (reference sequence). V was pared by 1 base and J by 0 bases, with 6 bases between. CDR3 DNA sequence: TGTGCCAGCAGCTTGAGAACTAGCACAGATACGCAGTATTTT. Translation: CASSLRTSTDTQYF.

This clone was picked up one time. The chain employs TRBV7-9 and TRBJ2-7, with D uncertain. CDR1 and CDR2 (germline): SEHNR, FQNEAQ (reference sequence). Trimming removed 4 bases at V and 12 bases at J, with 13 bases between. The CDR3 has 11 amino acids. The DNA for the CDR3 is TGTGCCAGCAGCTCCGGCTACCGCATGTACTTC. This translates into CASSSGYRMYF.

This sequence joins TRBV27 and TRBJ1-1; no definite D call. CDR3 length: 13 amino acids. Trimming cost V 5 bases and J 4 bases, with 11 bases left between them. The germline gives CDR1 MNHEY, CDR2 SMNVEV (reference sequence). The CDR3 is CASSVLLGTEAFF. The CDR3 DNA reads TGTGCCAGCAGTGTTTTGTTGGGCACTGAAGCTTTCTTT.

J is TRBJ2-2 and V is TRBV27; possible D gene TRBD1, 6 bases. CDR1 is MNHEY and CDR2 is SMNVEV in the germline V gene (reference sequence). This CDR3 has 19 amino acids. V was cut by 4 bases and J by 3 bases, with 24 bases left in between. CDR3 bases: TGTGCCAGCAGTTCCAGTGGGGGCCTTGGCAGCGGTTACACCGGGGAGCTGTTTTTT. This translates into CASSSSGGLGSGYTGELFF.

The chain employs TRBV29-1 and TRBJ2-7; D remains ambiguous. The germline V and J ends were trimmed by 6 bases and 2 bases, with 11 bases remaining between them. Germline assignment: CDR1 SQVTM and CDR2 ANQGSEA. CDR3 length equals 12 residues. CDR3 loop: CSVKVGTYEQYF. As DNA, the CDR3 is TGCAGCGTAAAGGTGGGAACCTACGAGCAGTACTTC.

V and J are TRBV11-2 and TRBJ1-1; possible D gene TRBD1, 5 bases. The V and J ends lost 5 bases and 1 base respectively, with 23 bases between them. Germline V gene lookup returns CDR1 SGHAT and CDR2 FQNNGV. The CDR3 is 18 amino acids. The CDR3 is CASSARLNPRERNTEAFF. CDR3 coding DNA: TGTGCCAGCAGCGCCCGACTAAATCCCAGGGAGAGGAACACTGAAGCTTTCTTT.

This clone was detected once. The CDR3 spells CASSPGGAQGDNEQFF. The CDR3 coding sequence is TGTGCCAGCAGCCCGGGAGGGGCACAGGGAGACAATGAGCAGTTCTTC. The V gene is TRBV5-4, the J gene TRBJ2-1; TRBD2 agrees at 8 bases. The germline V gene encodes CDR1 SGHNT and CDR2 YYREEE (reference sequence). The CDR3 has 16 residues. V dropped 4 bases and J dropped 5; count of bases not matched to a gene: 11. The full variable domain, its missing parts supplied by reference TRBV5-4 and TRBJ2-1, is ETGVTQSPTHLIKTRGQQVTLRCSSQSGHNTVSWYQQALGQGPQFIFQYYREEENGRGNFPPRFSGLQFPNYSSELNVNALELDDSALYLCASSPGGAQGDNEQFFGPGTRLTVL.

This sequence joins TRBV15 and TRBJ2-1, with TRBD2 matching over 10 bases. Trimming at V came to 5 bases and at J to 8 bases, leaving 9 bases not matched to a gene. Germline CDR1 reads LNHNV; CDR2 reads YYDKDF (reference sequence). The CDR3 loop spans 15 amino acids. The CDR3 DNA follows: TGTGCCACCAGCCTGAAGCGGGAGGGCCACTATGAGCAGTTCTTC. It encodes CATSLKREGHYEQFF.

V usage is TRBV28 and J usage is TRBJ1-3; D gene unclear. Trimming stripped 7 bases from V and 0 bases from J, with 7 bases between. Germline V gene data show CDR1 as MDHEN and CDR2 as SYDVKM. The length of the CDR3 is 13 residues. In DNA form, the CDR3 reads TGTGCCAGCAATCACAACTCTGGAAACACCATATATTTT. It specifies CASNHNSGNTIYF.

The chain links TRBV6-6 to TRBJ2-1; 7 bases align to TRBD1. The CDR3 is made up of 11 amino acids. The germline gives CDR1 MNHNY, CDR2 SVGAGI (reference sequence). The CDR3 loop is CAGGQRNEQFF. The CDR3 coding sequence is TGTGCAGGGGGCCAAAGAAATGAGCAGTTCTTC.

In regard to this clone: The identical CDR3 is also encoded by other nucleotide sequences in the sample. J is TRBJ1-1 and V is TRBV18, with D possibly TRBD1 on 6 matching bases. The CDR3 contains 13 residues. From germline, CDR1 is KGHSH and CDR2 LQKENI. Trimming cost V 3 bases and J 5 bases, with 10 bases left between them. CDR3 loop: CASSPKQGTEAFF. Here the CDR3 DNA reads TGTGCCAGCTCACCTAAACAGGGAACTGAAGCTTTCTTT.

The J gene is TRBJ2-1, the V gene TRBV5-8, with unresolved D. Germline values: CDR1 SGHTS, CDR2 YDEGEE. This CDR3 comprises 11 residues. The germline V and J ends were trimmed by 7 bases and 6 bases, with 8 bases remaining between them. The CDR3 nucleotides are TGTGCCAGCCCCGGCGGCAATGAGCAGTTCTTC. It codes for CASPGGNEQFF.

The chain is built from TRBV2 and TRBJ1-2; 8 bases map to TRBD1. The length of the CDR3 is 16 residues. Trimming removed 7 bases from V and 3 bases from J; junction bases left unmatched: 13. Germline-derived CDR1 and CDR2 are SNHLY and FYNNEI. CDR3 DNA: TGTGCCAGCAAAGGACAGGGTAGTAAGGACCACTATGGCTACACCTTC. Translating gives CASKGQGSKDHYGYTF. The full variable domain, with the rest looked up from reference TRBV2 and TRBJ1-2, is EPEVTQTPSHQVTQMGQEVILRCVPISNHLYFYWYRQILGQKVEFLVSFYNNEISEKSEIFDDQFSVERPDGSNFTLKIRSTKLEDSAMYFCASKGQGSKDHYGYTFGSGTRLTVV.

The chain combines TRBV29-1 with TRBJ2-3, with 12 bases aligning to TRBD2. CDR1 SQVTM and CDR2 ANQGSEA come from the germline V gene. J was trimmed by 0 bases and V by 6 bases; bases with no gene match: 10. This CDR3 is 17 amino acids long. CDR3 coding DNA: TGCAGCGTCCGCGGGACTAGCGGGTGGGCTAGCACAGATACGCAGTATTTT. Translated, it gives CSVRGTSGWASTDTQYF.

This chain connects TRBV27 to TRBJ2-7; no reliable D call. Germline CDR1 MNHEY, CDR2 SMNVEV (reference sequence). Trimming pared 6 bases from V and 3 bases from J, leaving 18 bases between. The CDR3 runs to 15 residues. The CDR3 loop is CASRYNRPPYYEQYF. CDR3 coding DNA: TGTGCCAGCAGGTATAATCGTCCTCCCTACTACGAGCAGTACTTC.

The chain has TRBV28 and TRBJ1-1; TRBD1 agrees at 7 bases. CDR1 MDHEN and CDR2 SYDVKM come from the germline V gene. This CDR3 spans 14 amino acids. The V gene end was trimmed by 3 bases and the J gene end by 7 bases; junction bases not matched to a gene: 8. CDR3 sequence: CASSFLGQQLEAFF. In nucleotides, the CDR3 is TGTGCCAGCAGTTTTTTGGGACAGCAGCTTGAAGCTTTCTTT.

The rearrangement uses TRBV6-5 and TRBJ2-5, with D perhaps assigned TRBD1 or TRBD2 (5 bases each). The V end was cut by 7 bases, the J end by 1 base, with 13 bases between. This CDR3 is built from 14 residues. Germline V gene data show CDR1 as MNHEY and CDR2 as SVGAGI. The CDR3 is CASKMGPFQETQYF. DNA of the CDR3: TGTGCCAGCAAGATGGGACCTTTCCAAGAGACCCAGTACTTC.

The CDR3 reads CASSSGTGTNYGYTF. Written as DNA, the CDR3 is TGTGCCAGCAGCTCCGGGACAGGGACTAACTATGGCTACACCTTC. V and J are TRBV6-1 and TRBJ1-2; TRBD1 matches at 9 bases. Germline V gene sequence: CDR1 MNHNS, CDR2 SASEGT. The CDR3 length is 15 residues. J gave up 0 bases and V 6 bases, and 5 bases lay outside the gene matches.